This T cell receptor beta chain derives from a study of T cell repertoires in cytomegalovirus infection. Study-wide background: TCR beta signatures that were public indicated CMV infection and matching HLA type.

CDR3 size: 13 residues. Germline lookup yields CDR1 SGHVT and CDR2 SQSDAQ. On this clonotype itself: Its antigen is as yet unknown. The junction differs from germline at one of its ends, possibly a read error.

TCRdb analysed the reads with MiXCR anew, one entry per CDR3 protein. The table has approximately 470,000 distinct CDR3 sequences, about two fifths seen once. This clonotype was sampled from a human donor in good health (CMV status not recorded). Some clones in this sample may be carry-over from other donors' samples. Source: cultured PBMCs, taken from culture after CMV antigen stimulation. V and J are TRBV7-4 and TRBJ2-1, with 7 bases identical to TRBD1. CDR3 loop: CASSLLGDSNKGF. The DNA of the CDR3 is TGTGCCAGCAGCTTACTTGGGGACAGCAACAAGGGCTTC.